This is a list of T cell receptor beta chains from one sample in a study of identifying expanded T cells in peripheral blood. Only in-frame clones appear in the TCRdb table, and some are missing; sequencing was by immunoSEQ multiplex PCR. This sample yields about 91,000 clones, of which roughly 88% are seen a single time; roughly 4% belongs to the top ten. Sequencing was carried out using blood. These receptors were collected from a person between 18 and 75 years old in good health. Each CDR3 is given with its conserved first and last residue. Fields, in order: D gene, V gene, clone size, J gene, CDR3 protein, CDR3 DNA. A D gene is named only where the DNA matches it firmly. The size of a clone is reported for some rows only, either as once, few or many, or as a class for expanded clones.

.	TRBV7-7	.	TRBJ2-5	CASSFRQAPQETQYF	TGTGCCAGCAGCTTCCGACAGGCCCCCCAAGAGACCCAGTACTTC
.	TRBV5-4	.	TRBJ2-3	CASSNPLSTDTQYF	TGTGCCAGCAGCAATCCGCTGAGCACAGATACGCAGTATTTT
TRBD2	TRBV5-1	.	TRBJ2-5	CASSTGRGETQYF	TGCGCCAGCAGTACCGGGAGGGGAGAGACCCAGTACTTC
.	TRBV28	.	TRBJ1-2	CASVQQNYGYTF	TGTGCCAGCGTACAGCAAAACTATGGCTACACCTTC
.	TRBV28	.	TRBJ1-5	CASTPGGLIGGQPQHF	TGTGCCAGCACCCCCGGGGGGCTGATTGGTGGTCAGCCCCAGCATTTT
.	TRBV2	.	TRBJ2-7	CASSAGTASYEQYF	TGTGCCAGCAGTGCCGGGACGGCCTCCTACGAGCAGTACTTC
.	TRBV2	.	TRBJ1-3	CASSEGIGNTIYF	TGTGCCAGCAGTGAGGGCATTGGAAACACCATATATTTT
.	TRBV9	.	TRBJ2-3	CASSVVQGLDTQYF	TGTGCCAGCAGCGTAGTTCAGGGGTTAGATACGCAGTATTTT
TRBD1	TRBV5-1	.	TRBJ2-7	CASTFQTGPSYEQYF	TGCGCCAGCACCTTCCAGACAGGGCCATCCTACGAGCAGTACTTC
TRBD1	TRBV19	.	TRBJ1-2	CASSPDRRMNGYTF	TGTGCCAGTAGTCCGGACAGGCGCATGAATGGCTACACCTTC
.	TRBV28	.	TRBJ2-2	CASSPGRASGELFF	TGTGCCAGCAGCCCCGGACGGGCCAGCGGGGAGCTGTTTTTT
TRBD1	TRBV2	.	TRBJ2-1	CASSRDRDLNEQFF	TGTGCCAGCAGCCGGGACAGGGACCTCAATGAGCAGTTCTTC
TRBD1	TRBV4-1	few	TRBJ1-6	CASSLGQGAGSPLHF	TGCGCCAGCAGCCTGGGACAGGGGGCAGGTTCACCCCTCCACTTT
TRBD2	TRBV2	.	TRBJ2-7	CASGAREDTYEQYF	TGTGCCAGCGGGGCGCGGGAGGATACGTACGAGCAGTACTTC
.	TRBV6-6	.	TRBJ2-5	CASSSSETQYF	TGTGCCAGCAGTTCATCAGAGACCCAGTACTTC
.	TRBV2	.	TRBJ2-7	CASSRQVEQYF	TGTGCCAGCAGCCGACAGGTTGAGCAGTACTTC
TRBD2	TRBV6-1	once	TRBJ2-1	CATRREREVDEQFF	TGTGCCACCCGTCGAGAGCGGGAGGTCGATGAGCAGTTCTTC
TRBD1	TRBV6-4	.	TRBJ1-1	CASSDTGGYGTGTIMNTEAFF	TGTGCCAGCAGTGACACGGGAGGATATGGGACAGGGACAATCATGAACACTGAAGCTTTCTTT
.	TRBV5-1	once	TRBJ1-1	CASSLGGRTEAFF	TGCGCCAGCAGCTTGGGGGGGCGAACTGAAGCTTTCTTT
.	TRBV5-4	.	TRBJ2-1	CASSPDYQKYNEQFF	TGTGCCAGCAGCCCGGACTATCAGAAGTACAATGAGCAGTTCTTC
.	TRBV4-2	.	TRBJ2-4	CASSQDRGGLDIQYF	TGTGCCAGCAGCCAAGATAGGGGGGGGTTGGACATTCAGTACTTC
TRBD1	TRBV6-6	.	TRBJ2-7	CASSKTGILEQYF	TGTGCCAGCAGTAAGACAGGGATCCTCGAGCAGTACTTC
.	TRBV4-1	.	TRBJ2-7	CASSHILRGDEQYF	TGCGCCAGCAGCCATATCCTTAGGGGGGACGAGCAGTACTTC
.	TRBV28	.	TRBJ1-5	CASTFALPGDQPQHF	TGTGCCAGCACTTTCGCCCTCCCGGGAGATCAGCCCCAGCATTTT
.	TRBV28	.	TRBJ2-3	CATGGGPADTQYF	TGTGCCACAGGAGGGGGACCCGCGGATACGCAGTATTTT
.	TRBV28	.	TRBJ1-2	CASSRLRGRLSGYTF	TGTGCCAGCAGCCGTCTCAGGGGTCGTCTATCTGGCTACACCTTC
.	TRBV25-1	.	TRBJ1-2	CATRPGGASYGYTF	TGTGCCACCCGGCCCGGGGGCGCGTCCTATGGCTACACCTTC
.	TRBV6-1	.	TRBJ1-2	CASSQNVGAYGYTF	TGTGCCAGCAGCCAGAACGTGGGGGCCTATGGCTACACCTTC
TRBD1	TRBV30	.	TRBJ2-7	CAWSGQGSSYEQYF	TGTGCCTGGAGCGGACAGGGGAGCTCCTACGAGCAGTACTTC
TRBD2	TRBV5-1	.	TRBJ2-3	CASSLEAAGGRDTQYF	TGCGCCAGCAGCTTGGAGGCAGCGGGGGGACGGGATACGCAGTATTTT
TRBD2	TRBV30	.	TRBJ2-1	CAWSPPLAGGEQFF	TGTGCCTGGAGCCCCCCCCTAGCGGGAGGGGAGCAGTTCTTC
TRBD1	TRBV6-1	many	TRBJ1-6	CASSEKTGVGNSPLHF	TGTGCCAGCAGTGAAAAGACAGGGGTCGGTAATTCACCCCTCCACTTT
TRBD1	TRBV27	.	TRBJ1-4	CASSLMDRGGEKLFF	TGTGCCAGCAGTTTAATGGACAGGGGGGGTGAAAAACTGTTTTTT
TRBD1	TRBV7-2	.	TRBJ2-7	CASSRPGTGNEQYF	TGTGCCAGCAGCCGTCCCGGGACAGGGAACGAGCAGTACTTC
.	TRBV2	.	TRBJ1-2	CASNSGSFYGYTF	TGTGCCAGCAACTCTGGGAGTTTTTATGGCTACACCTTC
TRBD1	TRBV5-1	.	TRBJ2-2	CASSMTGTGNTGELFF	TGCGCCAGCAGCATGACCGGGACAGGGAACACCGGGGAGCTGTTTTTT
TRBD1	TRBV5-1	.	TRBJ1-1	CASSSSDRSNTEAFF	TGCGCCAGCAGCTCGTCGGACAGGTCAAACACTGAAGCTTTCTTT
.	TRBV4-3	.	TRBJ1-2	CASSQGGGHYGYTF	TGCGCCAGCAGCCAAGGAGGCGGACACTATGGCTACACCTTC
.	TRBV5-6	.	TRBJ1-2	CASGSQGVFDYGYTF	TGTGCCAGCGGTTCACAGGGCGTTTTTGACTATGGCTACACCTTC
TRBD2	TRBV19	.	TRBJ2-2	CASSIRGRDTGELFF	TGTGCCAGTAGTATTCGGGGGAGGGACACCGGGGAGCTGTTTTTT
.	TRBV5-1	.	TRBJ1-1	CASSSGGAGTEAFF	TGCGCCAGCAGCTCCGGGGGCGCGGGGACTGAAGCTTTCTTT
TRBD1	TRBV18	.	TRBJ1-2	CASSPSGQIKTYGYTF	TGTGCCAGCTCACCCTCGGGACAGATCAAGACCTATGGCTACACCTTC
TRBD1	TRBV4-1	once	TRBJ2-7	CASSLPGQSYEQYF	TGCGCCAGCAGCTTACCGGGACAGTCATACGAGCAGTACTTC
.	TRBV9	.	TRBJ2-1	CASSGFRRNEQFF	TGTGCCAGCAGCGGCTTCAGGCGGAATGAGCAGTTCTTC
.	TRBV4-1	.	TRBJ1-2	CASSQDSSRANYGYTF	TGCGCCAGCAGCCAAGATTCGTCCAGGGCTAACTATGGCTACACCTTC
.	TRBV28	.	TRBJ2-7	CASRGNEQYF	TGTGCCAGCAGAGGAAACGAGCAGTACTTC
.	TRBV28	once	TRBJ2-2	CASVGTNTGELFF	TGTGCCAGCGTCGGGACGAACACCGGGGAGCTGTTTTTT
.	TRBV6-5	once	TRBJ1-4	CASSYRTEGYEKLFF	TGTGCCAGCAGTTACCGGACAGAGGGGTATGAAAAACTGTTTTTT
TRBD1	TRBV20-1	.	TRBJ1-2	CRGGDSYGYTF	TGCAGAGGGGGGGACAGTTATGGCTACACCTTC
.	TRBV28	.	TRBJ2-2	CASSLTSQNTGELFF	TGTGCCAGCAGTTTAACTAGCCAGAACACCGGGGAGCTGTTTTTT
.	TRBV5-6	.	TRBJ2-5	CASSLGSAEETQYF	TGTGCCAGCAGCTTGGGGTCAGCGGAAGAGACCCAGTACTTC
.	TRBV10-3	.	TRBJ1-6	CAINAGSSDSPLHF	TGTGCCATCAACGCGGGAAGTAGCGATTCACCCCTCCACTTT
TRBD2	TRBV9	once	TRBJ2-1	CASSPRPSIAGVVDEQFF	TGTGCCAGCAGCCCCCGACCCAGCATAGCGGGAGTAGTCGATGAGCAGTTCTTC
.	TRBV7-9	.	TRBJ2-7	CASSGVPRGSYEQYF	TGTGCCAGCAGCGGAGTCCCTAGGGGCTCCTACGAGCAGTACTTC
TRBD1	TRBV5-1	.	TRBJ2-3	CASSKGQHTDTQYF	TGCGCCAGCAGCAAGGGACAGCACACAGATACGCAGTATTTT
TRBD1	TRBV2	.	TRBJ2-7	CASARGRVNYEQYF	TGTGCCAGCGCAAGGGGGCGGGTTAACTACGAGCAGTACTTC